Listed here are 19 T cell receptor beta chains from one sample, sequenced in a study of blood T cell repertoires in COVID-19. Here immunoSEQ multiplex PCR was the method, and the copy in TCRdb shows in-frame clones only, minus some. The data show about 410,000 clones, approximately 90% seen once. The sequenced sample consisted of peripheral blood. Every receptor here comes from a woman aged 40 to 50 with COVID-19, enrolled during active disease.

The chain carries TRBV7-9 and TRBJ2-1, with TRBD1 as a possible D gene (5 bases). The CDR3 sequence is 13 residues long. CDR1 and CDR2 from the germline V gene are SEHNR and FQNEAQ (reference sequence). V gave up 2 bases and J gave up 8 bases, with 10 bases separating them. This CDR3 is CASSLKRGYEQFF. Here the CDR3 DNA reads TGTGCCAGCAGCTTAAAAAGGGGTTATGAGCAGTTCTTC.

The V gene is TRBV7-3, the J gene TRBJ2-2; 10 nucleotides match TRBD2. The V gene end was trimmed by 4 bases and the J gene end by 4 bases; junction bases not matched to a gene: 12. The CDR3 consists of 18 residues. The V gene's germline CDR1 is SGHTA and CDR2 FQGTGA. Here the CDR3 reads CASSSIAGGPSGTGELFF. The CDR3 DNA reads TGTGCCAGCAGCTCAATAGCGGGGGGCCCCTCCGGCACCGGGGAGCTGTTTTTT.

The chain has TRBV6-2 or TRBV6-3 and TRBJ1-2; 8 bases map to TRBD1. After removal of 5 bases from V and 8 bases from J, the junction contained 13 bases not matched to a gene. The CDR3 has 15 amino acids. The germline CDR1 and CDR2 sequences are MNHEY and SVGEGT. The chain's CDR3 is CASSPSARTGLGYTF. The CDR3 DNA sequence: TGTGCCAGCAGTCCCTCCGCGAGGACAGGGCTAGGCTACACCTTC.

This chain joins TRBV7-9 and TRBJ1-3; 10 bases match TRBD1. V dropped 3 bases and J dropped 7; count of bases not matched to a gene: 3. CDR1 and CDR2 from the germline V gene are SEHNR and FQNEAQ (reference sequence). The CDR3 covers 14 residues. The CDR3 reads CASSFDRGPNTIYF. CDR3 coding DNA: TGTGCCAGCAGCTTCGACAGGGGGCCCAACACCATATATTTT.

Worth noting for this clone: The sample holds other DNA sequences that translate to the same CDR3. This sequence joins TRBV28 and TRBJ1-1; 8 bases match TRBD1. The CDR3 contains 15 residues. Trimming took 3 bases from V and 1 from J; bases not matched to a gene: 4. The V gene's germline CDR1 is MDHEN and CDR2 SYDVKM. The CDR3 DNA is TGTGCCAGCAGTTTCACAGGGGGACGGAACACTGAAGCTTTCTTT. This translates into CASSFTGGRNTEAFF.

The chain recombines TRBV3-1 (or the pseudogene TRBV3-2) with TRBJ1-1; the D is unclear. Trimming removed 1 base from V and 3 bases from J, with 6 bases in between. The V gene's germline CDR1 is LGHDT and CDR2 YNNKEL (reference sequence). This CDR3 contains 13 residues. The CDR3 here is CASSQAAYTEAFF. The CDR3 region has the DNA TGTGCCAGCAGCCAAGCCGCGTACACTGAAGCTTTCTTT.

This clone appeared a single time. The rearrangement uses TRBV15 and TRBJ1-4; unclear D gene. The germline V and J ends were trimmed by 2 bases and 0 bases, with 10 bases remaining between them. This CDR3 contains 16 residues. The germline V gene has CDR1 LNHNV and CDR2 YYDKDF (reference sequence). CDR3: CATSRPHRATNEKLFF. The CDR3 nucleotides read TGTGCCACCAGCAGACCCCACAGAGCAACTAATGAAAAACTGTTTTTT.

In DNA, the CDR3 is TGTGCCAGCAGGGGGGGAGCTTTTGGCTACACCTTC. As protein: CASRGGAFGYTF. This chain connects TRBV28 to TRBJ1-2, with TRBD1 as a possible D gene (5 bases). The CDR3 covers 12 residues. The germline V gene has CDR1 MDHEN and CDR2 SYDVKM. V lost 6 bases to trimming and J lost 7 bases, with 12 bases between them.

This clone was counted only a few times. The V call is TRBV30, the J call TRBJ2-7, with 9 bases fitting TRBD2. In germline, CDR1 is GTSNPN, CDR2 SVGIG (reference sequence). V was clipped by 5 bases and J by 5 bases; unmatched bases: 7. The CDR3 sequence is 13 residues long. This chain's CDR3 is CAWSSGVHNEQYF. CDR3 nucleotides: TGTGCCTGGTCTAGCGGGGTTCACAACGAGCAGTACTTC. Full variable domain (missing parts from reference TRBV30 and TRBJ2-7): SQTIHQWPATLVQPVGSPLSLECTVEGTSNPNLYWYRQAAGRGLQLLFYSVGIGQISSEVPQNLSASRPQDRQFILSSKKLLLSDSGFYLCAWSSGVHNEQYFGPGTRLTVT.

The CDR3 sequence: CAISTTPGQGQETQYF. CDR3 in DNA: TGTGCCATCAGTACTACTCCGGGACAGGGACAAGAGACCCAGTACTTC. The rearrangement links TRBV10-3 to TRBJ2-5; 9 nucleotides agree with TRBD1. The trim removed 5 bases at V and 2 bases at J, leaving 9 bases unmatched. Germline values: CDR1 ENHRY, CDR2 SYGVKD. This CDR3 has 16 residues.

The CDR3 nucleotides are TGTGCCAGCAGTGACAGGGGGACGGACAGCTACACCTTC. It yields the protein CASSDRGTDSYTF. The chain recombines TRBV25-1 with TRBJ1-2; 7 bases fit TRBD1. V lost 3 bases, J lost 9 bases, and 7 bases stayed unmatched. Germline V gene lookup returns CDR1 MGHDK and CDR2 SYGVNS. The CDR3 has 13 residues.

The V and J genes are TRBV27 and TRBJ2-7, with 13 bases fitting TRBD2. Trimming at V came to 4 bases and at J to 4 bases, leaving 10 bases not matched to a gene. Per the germline V gene, CDR1 is MNHEY and CDR2 is SMNVEV (reference sequence). The CDR3 loop spans 17 amino acids. CDR3 sequence reads: CASSSAPTSGRGYEQYF. The CDR3, as DNA: TGTGCCAGCAGTTCCGCCCCAACTAGCGGGAGGGGTTACGAGCAGTACTTC.

V gene TRBV3-1 (or the pseudogene TRBV3-2) combines with J gene TRBJ2-5; no reliable D call. The CDR3 is made up of 14 amino acids. Trimming removed 1 base from V and 2 bases from J, with 8 bases in between. CDR1 LGHDT and CDR2 YNNKEL come from the germline V gene (reference sequence). CDR3 in amino acids: CASSQGRAQETQYF. CDR3 DNA sequence: TGTGCCAGCAGCCAAGGAAGAGCACAAGAGACCCAGTACTTC.

Only a few counts were recorded for this clone. The rearrangement uses TRBV9 and TRBJ1-4, with 7 bases lining up with TRBD1. J was trimmed by 6 bases and V by 2 bases; bases with no gene match: 7. The CDR3 length is 15 residues. From germline, CDR1 is SGDLS and CDR2 YYNGEE. The CDR3: CASSVTGAGDEKLFF. For the CDR3, the DNA is TGTGCCAGCAGCGTCACAGGGGCGGGTGATGAAAAACTGTTTTTT.

The chain has TRBV18 and TRBJ2-5; perhaps TRBD1 as D (6 bases). The germline V gene has CDR1 KGHSH and CDR2 LQKENI. This CDR3 is 13 amino acids long. Trimming removed 4 bases at V and 5 bases at J, with 11 bases between. CDR3 DNA sequence: TGTGCCAGCTCACTTACAGGGAAGGAGACCCAGTACTTC. It yields the protein CASSLTGKETQYF.

V usage is TRBV28 and J usage is TRBJ1-1; D uncertain. V was clipped by 5 bases and J by 5 bases, with 12 bases between them. The CDR3 consists of 13 residues. Germline CDR1 reads MDHEN; CDR2 reads SYDVKM. The CDR3 reads CASSRTTPTEAFF. CDR3 sequence (DNA): TGTGCCAGCAGTAGGACTACTCCGACTGAAGCTTTCTTT.

This chain uses TRBV7-2 with TRBJ1-6; TRBD1 aligns across 7 bases. J gave up 13 bases and V 2 bases, and 8 bases lay outside the gene matches. The CDR3 totals 14 residues. Germline values: CDR1 SGHTA, CDR2 FQGNSA. The CDR3 DNA reads as TGTGCCAGCAGCTTATATTATCGGGACAGTCCCCTCCACTTT. Residues: CASSLYYRDSPLHF.

The count of this clone is one. The chain carries TRBV28 and TRBJ2-7, with TRBD2 matching 7 bases. Germline loops: CDR1 MDHEN, CDR2 SYDVKM. This CDR3 is 13 amino acids long. The junction had 9 bases not matched to a gene; V was cut back by 5 bases and J by 8 bases. Here the CDR3 DNA reads TGTGCCAGCAGTGCAACTAGCGTTTTCAAGCAGTACTTC. Translation: CASSATSVFKQYF.

The chain is built from TRBV28 and TRBJ1-4; 10 bases agree with TRBD1. This CDR3 region has 17 residues. The germline V gene encodes CDR1 MDHEN and CDR2 SYDVKM. The J segment lost 7 bases and the V segment lost 3 bases, leaving 11 bases of the junction unmatched. In nucleotides, the CDR3 is TGTGCCAGCAGTTTTATCGGGACAGGGGTTTGGAGTGAAAAACTGTTTTTT. Translation: CASSFIGTGVWSEKLFF.